The sequence of this TCR beta chain was determined in a study of blood T cell repertoires in COVID-19. This CDR3 is built from 15 residues. The V gene lost 8 bases and the J gene lost 0 bases, with 14 bases spanning the gap. Germline values: CDR1 MNHNY, CDR2 SVGAGI (reference sequence). Profiled with immunoSEQ multiplex PCR; TCRdb holds only in-frame clones, not every one. The sample holds more than 90,000 clones; less than 85% are singletons and the top ten take about 24%. This chain joins TRBV6-6 and TRBJ1-3; possible D gene TRBD1, 5 bases. This receptor was obtained from a human donor in a cohort sampled during active COVID-19. Sequencing input: peripheral blood. DNA for the CDR3: TGTGCCAGCCGGGATCGGGGGAGCTCTGGAAACACCATATATTTT. Its protein is CASRDRGSSGNTIYF.